These 26 T cell receptor beta chains were sequenced from one sample in a study of blood T cells in healthy people across ages. Combining a sample-barcoded 5' primer with a J-beta primer mix, a second PCR ran for roughly 7 to 12 cycles. TCRdb re-analysed the 5' RACE reads in MiXCR, keeping a single row per CDR3 protein. The repertoire consists of 550,000 to 750,000 distinct CDR3 sequences, with under 25% occurring once and the leading ten covering under 4%. Sequences were obtained from blood. Source of these receptors: a man between 65 and 85 years old in good health.

This clonotype was detected once. V and J are TRBV7-2 and TRBJ2-1; 9 bases map to TRBD2. In germline, CDR1 is SGHTA, CDR2 FQGNSA. The J segment lost 9 bases and the V segment lost 7 bases, leaving 16 bases of the junction unmatched. The CDR3 consists of 16 residues. The CDR3 here is CASNSLSSGSLLEQFF. CDR3 in DNA: TGTGCCAGCAACAGCTTAAGTAGCGGGAGTCTTCTTGAGCAGTTCTTC. The whole variable domain, filled in from reference TRBV7-2 and TRBJ2-1, reads GAGVSQSPSNKVTEKGKDVELRCDPISGHTALYWYRQSLGQGLEFLIYFQGNSAPDKSGLPSDRFSAERTGGSVSTLTIQRTQQEDSAVYLCASNSLSSGSLLEQFFGPGTRLTVL.

This clonotype was picked up many times. The chain links TRBV7-6 to TRBJ2-1; 7 bases align to TRBD2. Germline values: CDR1 SGHVS, CDR2 FNYEAQ. J gave up 6 bases and V 5 bases, and 7 bases lay outside the gene matches. This CDR3 comprises 14 residues. The CDR3 sequence: CASSPRDYSNEQFF. The CDR3 DNA reads as TGTGCCAGCAGCCCCCGGGACTACAGCAATGAGCAGTTCTTC.

J is TRBJ1-4 and V is TRBV5-1; D possibly corresponds to TRBD1 (5 bases). V lost 5 bases and J 1 base, leaving 15 bases between the germline ends. This CDR3 has 16 residues. Germline loops: CDR1 SGHRS, CDR2 YFSETQ. The chain's CDR3 is CASSIQSGGTNEKLFF. The CDR3 DNA reads as TGCGCCAGCAGTATTCAAAGCGGGGGAACTAATGAAAAACTGTTTTTT.

The chain is built from TRBV28 and TRBJ2-5, with 12 bases fitting TRBD2. In germline, CDR1 is MDHEN, CDR2 SYDVKM. J lost 5 bases, V lost 6 bases, and 4 bases had no gene match. The length of the CDR3 is 14 residues. The CDR3 reads CASSTSGGLETQYF. The CDR3 DNA follows: TGTGCCAGCAGCACTAGCGGGGGGTTGGAGACCCAGTACTTC.

A few counts support this clonotype. The rearrangement links TRBV20-1 to TRBJ2-2; D may be TRBD2 (6 bases). The germline V and J ends were trimmed by 7 bases and 1 base, with 13 bases remaining between them. Germline loops: CDR1 DFQATT, CDR2 SNEGSKA (reference sequence). The CDR3 runs 14 residues. CDR3 nucleotide sequence: TGCAGTGGGGCCGGGACTGAGAACACCGGGGAGCTGTTTTTT. Protein sequence: CSGAGTENTGELFF.

This clonotype was observed a handful of times. The chain uses TRBV6-4 and TRBJ1-5; no firm D call. The germline V gene encodes CDR1 MRHNA and CDR2 SNTAGT. Trimming cost V 3 bases and J 1 base, with 10 bases left between them. The CDR3 runs 15 residues. The CDR3 DNA sequence: TGTGCCAGCAGTGAGGGTGGAGGGAGCAATCAGCCCCAGCATTTT. This translates into CASSEGGGSNQPQHF.

This clonotype was seen many times. The genes are TRBV7-2 and TRBJ2-5; D uncertain. Looked up from germline, CDR1 is SGHTA and CDR2 is FQGNSA. This CDR3 is built from 14 residues. V shed 0 bases and J shed 5 bases, with 10 bases lying between them. For the CDR3, the DNA is TGTGCCAGCAGCTTAGCCGCTTCCAGGGAGACCCAGTACTTC. This codes for CASSLAASRETQYF.

This clonotype was detected ten times or more. The rearrangement uses TRBV28 and TRBJ2-5, with D possibly matching TRBD1 (6 bases). Germline V gene data show CDR1 as MDHEN and CDR2 as SYDVKM. This CDR3 is built from 14 residues. Trimming took off 7 bases at V and 3 bases at J, with 15 bases between the two ends. CDR3 coding DNA: TGTGCCAGCAACATCCGAAGGACAGAAGAGACCCAGTACTTC. Amino acids: CASNIRRTEETQYF.

This clonotype came up many times. In nucleotides, the CDR3 is TGTGCCAGCAGCTTAGGCAGGGCCAATGAGCAGTTCTTC. This gives the protein CASSLGRANEQFF. V usage is TRBV7-6 and J usage is TRBJ2-1; D is possibly TRBD1 (5 bases). Germline assignment: CDR1 SGHVS and CDR2 FNYEAQ. The ends were cut back, 1 base at V and 6 bases at J, with 7 bases in the middle. This CDR3 contains 13 residues.

This clonotype came up a few times. The rearrangement uses TRBV15 and TRBJ2-5; no definite D call. The CDR3 spans 13 residues. In germline, CDR1 is LNHNV, CDR2 YYDKDF (reference sequence). V was clipped by 1 base and J by 3 bases, with 6 bases between them. CDR3 residues: CATSRGHEETQYF. As DNA, the CDR3 is TGTGCCACCAGCAGAGGACATGAAGAGACCCAGTACTTC.

This clonotype was seen a few times. The CDR3 loop is CATSKRGQGVRETQYF. The CDR3 nucleotides are TGTGCCACCTCGAAAAGAGGACAGGGGGTACGTGAGACCCAGTACTTC. The chain couples TRBV15 to TRBJ2-5; 10 nucleotides line up with TRBD1. The germline CDR1 and CDR2 sequences are LNHNV and YYDKDF (reference sequence). This CDR3 has 16 residues. Trimming at V came to 8 bases and at J to 5 bases, leaving 14 bases not matched to a gene.

Note on this clonotype: An end of the junction differs from the germline gene, which may be a read error. This chain connects TRBV7-8 to TRBJ2-4; 13 bases line up with TRBD2. The CDR3 has 14 residues. The germline gives CDR1 SGHVS, CDR2 FQNEAQ. CDR3 region: CASSLELAGGDYSF. CDR3 DNA: TGTGCCAGCAGCTTAGAACTAGCGGGAGGGGACTATAGCTTC. Combining the CDR3 with reference TRBV7-8 and TRBJ2-4 gives the whole variable domain GAGVSQSPRYKVAKRGQDVALRCDPISGHVSLFWYQQALGQGPEFLTYFQNEAQLDKSGLPSDRFFAERPEGSVSTLKIQRTQQEDSAVYLCASSLELAGGDYSFGAGTRLSVL.

This clonotype was picked up a small number of times. The chain recombines TRBV6-1 with TRBJ1-3; D possibly corresponds to TRBD1 (5 bases). With 3 bases removed from V and 0 bases from J, the gap between germline ends came to 12 bases. CDR1 is MNHNS, CDR2 SASEGT, per germline. The length of the CDR3 is 16 residues. The CDR3 spells CASSDVQVYSGNTIYF. CDR3 nucleotides: TGTGCCAGCAGTGACGTACAGGTCTACTCTGGAAACACCATATATTTT.

This clonotype has more than one count but fewer than ten. It may be a read error: a sequence one base away is much more abundant. V usage is TRBV7-9 and J usage is TRBJ2-1, with 12 bases lining up with TRBD2. With 5 bases clipped from V and 8 bases from J, the junction kept 7 bases outside the gene matches. The length of the CDR3 is 15 residues. Germline V lookup: CDR1 SEHNR, CDR2 FQNEAQ (reference sequence). This CDR3 is CASSLTSGSGYEQFF. Written as DNA, the CDR3 is TGTGCCAGCAGCCTGACTAGCGGGAGTGGCTATGAGCAGTTCTTC.

In its sample, this clonotype was seen a few times. The chain carries TRBV10-3 and TRBJ2-7; maybe TRBD1 (6 bases). The CDR3 runs 12 residues. Between the trimmed V and J ends, which lost 7 bases and 3 bases, there was a span of 10 bases. Germline V gives CDR1 ENHRY, CDR2 SYGVKD. DNA for the CDR3: TGTGCCATCATGGGACAAAACTACGAGCAGTACTTC. Amino acids: CAIMGQNYEQYF.

A few counts support this clonotype. The CDR3 DNA follows: TGTGCCAGCAGCGTCTCATCAGGGGTCAGGGAGCAGTACTTC. Translated, it gives CASSVSSGVREQYF. V is TRBV7-2 and J is TRBJ2-7, with D maybe TRBD1 (6 bases). V gave up 5 bases and J gave up 7 bases, with 18 bases separating them. The CDR3 spans 14 residues. The germline V gene has CDR1 SGHTA and CDR2 FQGNSA.

V is TRBV19 and J is TRBJ1-5; weak D call: TRBD1 (5 bases). Between the trimmed V and J ends, which lost 1 base and 7 bases, there was a span of 11 bases. This CDR3 has 14 amino acids. Germline V gene data show CDR1 as LNHDA and CDR2 as SQIVND (reference sequence). This CDR3 is CASSIAAGQQPQHF. For the CDR3, the DNA is TGTGCCAGTAGTATAGCGGCAGGGCAACAGCCCCAGCATTTT.

This clonotype was counted a few times. The chain is built from TRBV5-1 and TRBJ2-1; D possibly corresponds to TRBD1 (5 bases). This CDR3 contains 14 residues. Between the trimmed V and J ends, which lost 0 bases and 6 bases, there was a span of 10 bases. Germline CDR1 and CDR2: SGHRS and YFSETQ. The CDR3 loop reads CASSLGLGANEQFF. The CDR3 bases are TGCGCCAGCAGCTTGGGGCTAGGGGCCAATGAGCAGTTCTTC.

This clonotype came up a few times. The J gene is TRBJ2-3, the V gene TRBV7-3; weak D call: TRBD1 (5 bases). Between the trimmed V and J ends, which lost 2 bases and 6 bases, there was a span of 9 bases. There are 13 residues in the CDR3. Germline V gene sequence: CDR1 SGHTA, CDR2 FQGTGA. CDR3 DNA sequence: TGTGCCAGCAGCTTATCCAGGGATGATACGCAGTATTTT. It codes for CASSLSRDDTQYF.

The chain links TRBV20-1 to TRBJ1-4, with D maybe TRBD1 (5 bases). Trimming left V 8 bases short and J 6 bases short, with 19 bases between. Germline values: CDR1 DFQATT, CDR2 SNEGSKA (reference sequence). The CDR3 loop spans 14 amino acids. The CDR3 is CSPKEGKLYEKLFF. CDR3 DNA: TGCAGTCCTAAGGAGGGGAAATTGTATGAAAAACTGTTTTTT.

The V and J genes are TRBV24-1 and TRBJ1-5, with 7 bases that match TRBD1. The CDR3 spans 13 residues. With 3 bases clipped from V and 9 bases from J, the junction kept 4 bases outside the gene matches. Per germline, CDR1 KGHDR and CDR2 SFDVKD. Here the CDR3 reads CATSDPGGTPQHF. The CDR3 nucleotides read TGTGCCACCAGTGATCCAGGGGGGACGCCCCAGCATTTT.

The chain joins TRBV11-2 to TRBJ2-2; no reliable D call. Looked up from germline, CDR1 is SGHAT and CDR2 is FQNNGV. V was cut by 5 bases and J by 4 bases, with 11 bases left in between. The CDR3 totals 14 residues. For the CDR3, the DNA is TGTGCCAGCAGCAACCAAGGCGGCACCGGGGAGCTGTTTTTT. Its protein is CASSNQGGTGELFF.

The table lists this clonotype with a few counts. CDR3 loop: CASSLARGLTDTQYF. CDR3 bases: TGTGCCAGCAGCTTAGCCCGGGGGCTCACAGATACGCAGTATTTT. V usage is TRBV7-9 and J usage is TRBJ2-3; D may match TRBD1 or TRBD2 (6 bases each). Per germline, CDR1 SEHNR and CDR2 FQNEAQ (reference sequence). The ends were cut back, 0 bases at V and 2 bases at J, with 9 bases in the middle. This CDR3 is built from 15 residues.

This clonotype came up a few times. V and J are TRBV4-1 and TRBJ2-2, with 8 bases fitting TRBD1. This CDR3 is 16 amino acids long. V was clipped by 4 bases and J by 6 bases; unmatched bases: 10. Germline values: CDR1 MGHRA, CDR2 YSYEKL. The CDR3 protein is CASSRSDRGVAGELFF. CDR3 in DNA: TGCGCCAGCAGCCGATCCGACAGGGGTGTGGCCGGGGAGCTGTTTTTT.

This rearrangement joins TRBV7-9 to TRBJ1-1, with a possible D match to TRBD1 (6 bases). V dropped 1 base and J dropped 7 bases, with 13 bases sitting between them. CDR3 length: 14 amino acids. Germline lookup yields CDR1 SEHNR and CDR2 FQNEAQ (reference sequence). The CDR3 DNA is TGTGCCAGCAGCTTAGGTGGGGGCGATGTTGAAGCTTTCTTT. Its protein is CASSLGGGDVEAFF.

The chain carries TRBV29-1 and TRBJ2-5; no clear D gene. The end of the DNA aligns better with TRBJ2-7, so the J call may be wrong. The CDR3 has 11 amino acids. The V gene's germline CDR1 is SQVTM and CDR2 ANQGSEA. In nucleotides, the CDR3 is TGCAGCGTCAAACAGAACTACGAGCAGTACTTC. Residues: CSVKQNYEQYF.